This T cell receptor beta chain was retrieved from a study of cytomegalovirus exposure and HLA in healthy donors. Sequenced by immunoSEQ multiplex PCR; TCRdb stores in-frame clones only, minus some. The top ten hold 3% to 4.5% of the sample, which has tens of thousands of clones, about 90% seen once. The CDR3 is 14 amino acids. Germline V gene data show CDR1 as SGHAT and CDR2 as FQNNGV. V lost 6 bases and J lost 4; bases outside the gene matches: 8. The chain carries TRBV11-2 and TRBJ2-7; 8 bases align to TRBD2. Sequences were obtained from PBMCs. This clonotype originated in a young woman in good health and CMV-seropositive. CDR3 in DNA: TGTGCCAGCAGTCAAGCGGGGGAAAGATACGAGCAGTACTTC. Translated: CASSQAGERYEQYF.